The 30 T cell receptor beta chains in this list originate from one sample, sequenced in a study of T-cell reconstitution after alpha-beta-depleted transplantation in children. TCRbeta library preparation incorporated unique molecular identifiers. TCRdb re-called the PCR reads with MiXCR, one entry per CDR3 protein. Among 200,000 to 250,000 distinct CDR3 sequences listed, about a tenth were seen once. The sequencing here drew on PBMCs from the stem cell graft donor, taken from the stem cell graft. These receptors originate from a human donor who donated a stem cell graft to a child with acute lymphoblastic leukemia.

The table lists this clonotype with many counts. The V call is TRBV29-1, the J call TRBJ2-2; TRBD2 might be the D (5 bases). This CDR3 has 13 amino acids. Germline lookup yields CDR1 SQVTM and CDR2 ANQGSEA. V was trimmed by 2 bases and J by 6 bases, leaving 10 bases between them. This CDR3 reads CSVERVGAGELFF. The CDR3 nucleotides read TGCAGCGTTGAAAGGGTCGGGGCCGGGGAGCTGTTTTTT.

This clonotype was counted ten times or more. The chain has TRBV7-9 and TRBJ1-1; D is possibly TRBD1 (6 bases). CDR3 length: 14 residues. Trimming took 5 bases from V and 3 from J, leaving 13 bases between them. Germline CDR1 and CDR2: SEHNR and FQNEAQ (reference sequence). The CDR3 DNA follows: TGTGCCAGCAGCGGGGGCTTGGGGGACACTGAAGCTTTCTTT. As protein: CASSGGLGDTEAFF.

The V call is TRBV5-5, the J call TRBJ2-7, with D perhaps TRBD1 or TRBD2 (6 bases each). There are 15 residues in the CDR3. Trimming left V 4 bases short and J 2 bases short, with 16 bases between. CDR1 SGHKS and CDR2 YYEKEE come from the germline V gene (reference sequence). The CDR3 sequence is CASSLGGTATYEQYF. The CDR3 nucleotides are TGTGCCAGCAGCCTAGGGGGGACGGCTACCTACGAGCAGTACTTC. The whole variable domain, filled in from reference TRBV5-5 and TRBJ2-7, reads DAGVTQSPTHLIKTRGQQVTLRCSPISGHKSVSWYQQVLGQGPQFIFQYYEKEERGRGNFPDRFSARQFPNYSSELNVNALLLGDSALYLCASSLGGTATYEQYFGPGTRLTVT.

This clonotype was counted many times. The chain is built from TRBV9 and TRBJ2-7; TRBD2 is a possible D gene (6 bases). Germline CDR1 and CDR2: SGDLS and YYNGEE. V was shortened by 0 bases and J by 7 bases, with 14 bases between the two germline ends. This CDR3 region has 14 residues. CDR3 in DNA: TGTGCCAGCAGCGTAGGATACGGGGGTGGGGAGCAGTACTTC. It specifies CASSVGYGGGEQYF. Full variable domain (outside the CDR3, taken from reference TRBV9 and TRBJ2-7): DSGVTQTPKHLITATGQRVTLRCSPRSGDLSVYWYQQSLDQGLQFLIQYYNGEERAKGNILERFSAQQFPDLHSELNLSSLELGDSALYFCASSVGYGGGEQYFGPGTRLTVT.

This clonotype was observed a few times. V gene TRBV4-3 combines with J gene TRBJ1-5, with D maybe TRBD1 (6 bases). The CDR3 is 16 residues long. Per the germline V gene, CDR1 is LGHNA and CDR2 is YSLEER. V shed 0 bases and J shed 2 bases, with 11 bases lying between them. The CDR3 sequence: CASSQDRGFGNQPQHF. The CDR3 DNA sequence: TGCGCCAGCAGCCAAGATAGGGGGTTTGGCAATCAGCCCCAGCATTTT.

This clonotype has ten or more counts. In nucleotides, the CDR3 is TGCGCCAGCAGTACCGGGACCATTACAAGTAGGCAGTTCTTC. This translates into CASSTGTITSRQFF. V is TRBV10-1 and J is TRBJ2-1; D is possibly TRBD1 or TRBD2 (5 bases each). The germline V gene encodes CDR1 WNHNN and CDR2 SYGVQD (reference sequence). This CDR3 has 14 amino acids. V was trimmed by 5 bases and J by 12 bases, leaving 20 bases between them.

This clonotype has only a few counts. V gene TRBV19 combines with J gene TRBJ1-2, with D tentatively TRBD1 (5 bases). The germline CDR1 and CDR2 sequences are LNHDA and SQIVND (reference sequence). CDR3 length: 13 amino acids. V lost 0 bases to trimming and J lost 8 bases, with 10 bases between them. The CDR3 spells CASSIEAGRGYTF. The CDR3 nucleotides read TGTGCCAGTAGTATAGAGGCAGGGCGCGGCTACACCTTC. Complete variable domain (other parts from reference TRBV19 and TRBJ1-2): DGGITQSPKYLFRKEGQNVTLSCEQNLNHDAMYWYRQDPGQGLRLIYYSQIVNDFQKGDIAEGYSVSREKKESFPLTVTSAQKNPTAFYLCASSIEAGRGYTFGSGTRLTVV.

This clonotype was found many times. V usage is TRBV12-3 or TRBV12-4 and J usage is TRBJ2-4, with TRBD1 matching over 10 bases. After removal of 6 bases from V and 1 base from J, the junction contained 9 bases not matched to a gene. The CDR3 sequence is 17 residues long. CDR3 nucleotide sequence: TGTGCCAGCAGCCAAATGACAGGGGGCCTGGCCAAAAACATTCAGTACTTC. Protein: CASSQMTGGLAKNIQYF.

This clonotype was detected only a few times. This chain joins TRBV6-2 or TRBV6-3 and TRBJ2-7; TRBD1 aligns across 7 bases. The CDR3 runs 12 residues. V lost 6 bases, J lost 9 bases, and 8 bases stayed unmatched. Germline V lookup: CDR1 MNHEY, CDR2 SVGEGT. In DNA, the CDR3 is TGTGCCAGCAGGGAGGACAGGACGGTGCAGTACTTC. As protein: CASREDRTVQYF.

This clonotype has only a few counts. The gene calls are TRBV5-1 and TRBJ1-1; D perhaps matches TRBD1 (6 bases). CDR1 SGHRS and CDR2 YFSETQ come from the germline V gene. The CDR3 loop spans 14 amino acids. Between the trimmed V and J ends, which lost 4 bases and 7 bases, there was a span of 17 bases. The CDR3 loop reads CASSPGRGRSEAFF. CDR3 nucleotides: TGCGCCAGCAGCCCCGGTCGGGGGCGGAGTGAAGCTTTCTTT.

This clonotype was detected ten times or more. This chain links TRBV29-1 with TRBJ2-7; tentatively, D is TRBD1 (6 bases). The V end was cut by 6 bases, the J end by 5 bases, with 8 bases between. The CDR3 sequence is 10 residues long. Germline CDR1 and CDR2: SQVTM and ANQGSEA. The CDR3 DNA reads as TGCAGCGTGACAGGCAACGAGCAGTACTTC. Its protein is CSVTGNEQYF.

A few counts support this clonotype. The gene calls are TRBV4-1 and TRBJ1-3; D is unresolved. Germline loops: CDR1 MGHRA, CDR2 YSYEKL. Trimming left V 1 base short and J 2 bases short, with 9 bases between. The CDR3 is 15 residues long. The CDR3 is CASSQAPLTGNTIYF. As DNA, the CDR3 is TGCGCCAGCAGCCAAGCGCCTCTCACTGGAAACACCATATATTTT.

The chain's CDR3 is CASSRESITYEQYF. The CDR3 DNA follows: TGTGCCAGCAGCCGGGAATCCATAACCTACGAGCAGTACTTC. The chain joins TRBV12-3 or TRBV12-4 to TRBJ2-7, with a tentative D call TRBD2 (5 bases). V was clipped by 6 bases and J by 2 bases, with 14 bases between them. CDR3 size: 14 residues.

This clonotype was detected only a few times. Written as DNA, the CDR3 is TGCGCCAGCGATCCTTTGGGACAGGGTTTTGATGCCGGGGAGCTGTTTTTT. Amino acids: CASDPLGQGFDAGELFF. V is TRBV5-1 and J is TRBJ2-2; 9 bases agree with TRBD1. This CDR3 has 17 amino acids. Trimming cost V 7 bases and J 6 bases; bases outside gene matches: 16. The germline CDR1 and CDR2 sequences are SGHRS and YFSETQ.

V is TRBV20-1 and J is TRBJ2-3, with 8 nucleotides matching TRBD2. The CDR3 covers 15 residues. After removal of 0 bases from V and 2 bases from J, the junction contained 4 bases not matched to a gene. Germline V gene sequence: CDR1 DFQATT, CDR2 SNEGSKA (reference sequence). The CDR3 loop is CSARDLAGHTDTQYF. The CDR3, as DNA: TGCAGTGCTAGAGATTTAGCGGGGCACACAGATACGCAGTATTTT.

Ten or more counts support this clonotype. This chain uses TRBV6-2 or TRBV6-3 with TRBJ2-5, with 7 bases identical to TRBD2. V lost 6 bases, J lost 4 bases, and 11 bases stayed unmatched. Germline CDR1 reads MNHEY; CDR2 reads SVGEGT. The CDR3 runs to 15 residues. The DNA of the CDR3 is TGTGCCAGCAGCCCCGGCCCAGCGGGGCTAGAGACCCAGTACTTC. Encoded protein: CASSPGPAGLETQYF.

Many counts were recorded for this clonotype. The V call is TRBV29-1, the J call TRBJ2-1, with D maybe TRBD2 (6 bases). The CDR3 covers 12 residues. In germline, CDR1 is SQVTM, CDR2 ANQGSEA. With 3 bases removed from V and 10 bases from J, the gap between germline ends came to 13 bases. CDR3 region: CSVENSGGEQFF. CDR3 sequence (DNA): TGCAGCGTTGAGAATAGCGGAGGAGAGCAGTTCTTC.

This rearrangement joins TRBV12-3 or TRBV12-4 to TRBJ2-2; no reliable D call. Trimming pared 1 base from V and 6 bases from J, leaving 6 bases between. CDR3 length: 13 amino acids. DNA of the CDR3: TGTGCCAGCAGTTTAGGCTCGGCCGGGGAGCTGTTTTTT. Its translation is CASSLGSAGELFF.

This clonotype showed up many times. The chain couples TRBV18 to TRBJ1-1; no definite D call. The ends were cut back, 1 base at V and 1 base at J, with 7 bases in the middle. The CDR3 totals 14 residues. The germline CDR1 and CDR2 sequences are KGHSH and LQKENI. CDR3 residues: CASSPLSENTEAFF. CDR3 DNA: TGTGCCAGCTCACCACTATCAGAGAACACTGAAGCTTTCTTT. The full variable domain, in which reference TRBV18 and TRBJ1-1 provide the parts outside the CDR3, is NAGVMQNPRHLVRRRGQEARLRCSPMKGHSHVYWYRQLPEEGLKFMVYLQKENIIDESGMPKERFSAEFPKEGPSILRIQQVVRGDSAAYFCASSPLSENTEAFFGQGTRLTVV.

The chain is built from TRBV6-1 and TRBJ1-1; D call uncertain. The V gene lost 7 bases and the J gene lost 4 bases, with 19 bases spanning the gap. Germline CDR1 is MNHNS and CDR2 is SASEGT. The CDR3 spans 15 residues. CDR3 loop: CASTFISRGSTEAFF. In DNA, the CDR3 is TGTGCCAGCACCTTCATCTCACGAGGGAGCACTGAAGCTTTCTTT.

The chain carries TRBV27 and TRBJ1-2; TRBD1 agrees at 9 bases. The junction had 4 bases not matched to a gene; V was cut back by 1 base and J by 7 bases. CDR1 and CDR2 from the germline V gene are MNHEY and SMNVEV (reference sequence). The CDR3 consists of 14 residues. The CDR3 reads CASSLWGQGVGYTF. The CDR3 bases are TGTGCCAGCAGTTTATGGGGACAGGGAGTTGGCTACACCTTC.

The chain employs TRBV2 and TRBJ1-2; D is unresolved. The CDR3 sequence is 10 residues long. The germline V and J ends were trimmed by 3 bases and 10 bases, with 6 bases remaining between them. Per the germline V gene, CDR1 is SNHLY and CDR2 is FYNNEI. The CDR3 spells CASSEQAYTF. In DNA, the CDR3 is TGTGCCAGCAGTGAGCAGGCCTACACCTTC.

This clonotype has at least ten counts. The V call is TRBV6-4, the J call TRBJ1-2; D might be TRBD1 (6 bases). This CDR3 has 14 amino acids. Germline V gene data show CDR1 as MRHNA and CDR2 as SNTAGT. Trimming shortened V by 3 bases and J by 4 bases, and 12 bases separated the two germline ends. CDR3 protein: CASSEGGYAYGYTF. Written as DNA, the CDR3 is TGTGCCAGCAGTGAAGGGGGATATGCCTATGGCTACACCTTC.

Many counts were recorded for this clonotype. The J gene is TRBJ2-5, the V gene TRBV5-1; no definite D call. Deletions cut 0 bases from V and 1 base from J, with 1 base between. Looked up from germline, CDR1 is SGHRS and CDR2 is YFSETQ. CDR3 size: 12 residues. This chain's CDR3 is CASSLVQETQYF. The DNA of the CDR3 is TGCGCCAGCAGCTTGGTCCAAGAGACCCAGTACTTC.

This clonotype came up many times. The J gene is TRBJ2-3, the V gene TRBV12-3 or TRBV12-4; no reliable D call. Trimming shortened V by 5 bases and J by 8 bases, and 17 bases separated the two germline ends. This CDR3 contains 14 residues. The CDR3 sequence is CASSRVRQYGTQYF. CDR3 coding DNA: TGTGCCAGCAGTAGGGTCCGGCAGTACGGTACGCAGTATTTT.

The chain joins TRBV5-5 to TRBJ1-3, with D unclear. V lost 0 bases to trimming and J lost 9 bases, with 16 bases between them. The germline gives CDR1 SGHKS, CDR2 YYEKEE (reference sequence). The CDR3 covers 15 residues. CDR3 residues: CASSLAWTGMGTIYF. In DNA, the CDR3 is TGTGCCAGCAGCTTGGCCTGGACGGGAATGGGCACCATATATTTT.

For the CDR3, the DNA is TGTGCCAGCAGTTTAGTGCAGGGGGCAGGACAGCCCCAGCATTTT. Its translation: CASSLVQGAGQPQHF. The J gene is TRBJ1-5, the V gene TRBV27; 8 bases align to TRBD1. The length of the CDR3 is 15 residues. Germline lookup yields CDR1 MNHEY and CDR2 SMNVEV (reference sequence). Trimming at V came to 2 bases and at J to 7 bases, leaving 7 bases not matched to a gene.

CDR3 bases: TGTGCCAGCAGCATTGGGACAGGTTTACTTGGCTCTGGGGCCAACGTCCTGACTTTC. Translated: CASSIGTGLLGSGANVLTF. This chain connects TRBV11-2 to TRBJ2-6, with 8 bases lining up with TRBD1. This CDR3 has 19 residues. J gave up 0 bases and V 5 bases, and 12 bases lay outside the gene matches. From germline, CDR1 is SGHAT and CDR2 FQNNGV.

The chain joins TRBV11-2 to TRBJ1-6; D not certain. Trimming pared 5 bases from V and 11 bases from J, leaving 13 bases between. The CDR3 extends over 13 amino acids. Germline values: CDR1 SGHAT, CDR2 FQNNGV. CDR3 sequence (DNA): TGTGCCAGCAGCCCCACCCGGCATCCACCCCTCCACTTT. Its translation is CASSPTRHPPLHF.

The rearrangement joins TRBV7-7 to TRBJ2-3; D is uncertain. With 5 bases removed from V and 2 bases from J, the gap between germline ends came to 14 bases. CDR3 length equals 15 residues. CDR1 is SSHAT and CDR2 is FNYEAQ in the germline V gene (reference sequence). The CDR3 DNA is TGTGCCAGCAGCGCCATCAACCTAGACACAGATACGCAGTATTTT. Translated, it gives CASSAINLDTDTQYF. Full variable domain (missing parts from reference TRBV7-7 and TRBJ2-3): GAGVSQSPRYKVTKRGQDVTLRCDPISSHATLYWYQQALGQGPEFLTYFNYEAQPDKSGLPSDRFSAERPEGSISTLTIQRTEQRDSAMYRCASSAINLDTDTQYFGPGTRLTVL.